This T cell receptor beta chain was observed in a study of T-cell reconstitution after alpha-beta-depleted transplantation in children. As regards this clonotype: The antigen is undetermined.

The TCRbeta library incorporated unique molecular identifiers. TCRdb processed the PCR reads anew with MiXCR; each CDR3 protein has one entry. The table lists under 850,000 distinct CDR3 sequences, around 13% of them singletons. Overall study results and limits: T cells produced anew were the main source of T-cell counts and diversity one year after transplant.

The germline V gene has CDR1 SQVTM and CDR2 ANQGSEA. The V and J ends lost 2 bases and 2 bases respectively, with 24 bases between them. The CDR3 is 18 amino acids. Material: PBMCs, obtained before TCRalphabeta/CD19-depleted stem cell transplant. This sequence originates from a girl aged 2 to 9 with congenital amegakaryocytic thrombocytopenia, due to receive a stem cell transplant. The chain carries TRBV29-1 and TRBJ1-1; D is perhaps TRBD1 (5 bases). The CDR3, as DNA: TGCAGCGTTGAATACGCGAAGAGTTCCCAGACAGTCAACACTGAAGCTTTCTTT. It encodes CSVEYAKSSQTVNTEAFF. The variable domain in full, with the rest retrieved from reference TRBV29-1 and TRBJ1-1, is SAVISQKPSRDICQRGTSLTIQCQVDSQVTMMFWYRQQPGQSLTLIATANQGSEATYESGFVIDKFPISRPNLTFSTLTVSNMSPEDSSIYLCSVEYAKSSQTVNTEAFFGQGTRLTVV.